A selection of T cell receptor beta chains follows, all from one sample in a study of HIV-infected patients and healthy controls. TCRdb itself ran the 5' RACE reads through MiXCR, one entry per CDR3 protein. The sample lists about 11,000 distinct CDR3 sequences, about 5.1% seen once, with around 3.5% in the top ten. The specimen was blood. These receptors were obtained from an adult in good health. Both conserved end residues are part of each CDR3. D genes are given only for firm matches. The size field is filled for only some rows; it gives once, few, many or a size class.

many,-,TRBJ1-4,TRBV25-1,TGTGCCAGCAGTGAATCACTGGGAGATGGGGAAAAACTGTTTTTT,CASSESLGDGEKLFF
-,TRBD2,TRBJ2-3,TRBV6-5,TGTGCCAGCAGTTCCTTACCAGCGGGGGGGCCGCGAGATACGCAGTATTTT,CASSSLPAGGPRDTQYF
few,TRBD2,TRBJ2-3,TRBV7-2,TGTGCCAGCAGCTTAGATCGGACTAGCGCGGGCCGGGGGGATACGCAGTATTTT,CASSLDRTSAGRGDTQYF
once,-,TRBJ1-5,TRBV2,TGTGCCGGGGGGGGGAGATCGCTAAATCAGCCCCAGCATTTT,CAGGGRSLNQPQHF
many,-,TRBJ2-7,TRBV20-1,TGCAGTGCTCGAATTGTCGGCCGGGGGGAGCAGTACTTC,CSARIVGRGEQYF
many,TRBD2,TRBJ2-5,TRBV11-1,TGTGCCAGCAGCTTAATGGGAGGGATTCTGGAGACCCAGTACTTC,CASSLMGGILETQYF
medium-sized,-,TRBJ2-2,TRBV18,TGTGCCAGCTCACCACCGATAATAGTCCCCGGGGAGCTGTTTTTT,CASSPPIIVPGELFF
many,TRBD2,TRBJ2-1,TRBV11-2,TGTGCCAGCAGCTCCACACTAGCGGGGGGGTCAGGTAATGAGCAGTTCTTC,CASSSTLAGGSGNEQFF
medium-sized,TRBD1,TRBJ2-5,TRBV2,TGTGCCAGCAGTGTGTGGGACAGGGCTTACCAAGAGACCCAGTACTTC,CASSVWDRAYQETQYF
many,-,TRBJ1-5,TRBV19,TGTGCCAGTAGTATAGCGGCCCCAGGGAATCAGCCCCAGCATTTT,CASSIAAPGNQPQHF
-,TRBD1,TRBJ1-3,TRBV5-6,TGTGCCAGCAGCGGGGGACAGGGGGGCCCCGGAAACACCATATATTTT,CASSGGQGGPGNTIYF
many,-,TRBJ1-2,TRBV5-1,TGCGCCAGCAGCTTGGGGGGCAGCGAGGGGTACAGCTACACCTTC,CASSLGGSEGYSYTF
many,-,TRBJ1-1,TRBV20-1,TGCAGTGCTAGAGATTGGGCGAACACTGAAGCTTTCTTT,CSARDWANTEAFF
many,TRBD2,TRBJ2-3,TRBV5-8,TGTGCCAGCAGCTTGGAGGGACTAGCGGGGGGCCGTAGAGATACGCAGTATTTT,CASSLEGLAGGRRDTQYF
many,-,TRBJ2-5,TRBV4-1,TGCGCCAGCAGCCAAGGCCCTGGATCACAAGAGACCCAGTACTTC,CASSQGPGSQETQYF
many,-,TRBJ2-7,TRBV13,TGTGCCAGCAGCCTCAAATACGAGCAGTACTTC,CASSLKYEQYF
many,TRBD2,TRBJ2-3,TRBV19,TGTGCCAGTAGGAGCGGGGGACTACCAGATACGCAGTATTTT,CASRSGGLPDTQYF
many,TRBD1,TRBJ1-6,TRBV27,TGTGCCAGCAGCCCAAGGACAGGGGTTTCACCCCTCCACTTT,CASSPRTGVSPLHF
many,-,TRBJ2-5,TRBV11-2,TGTGCCAGCAGCTGGGCGTCCCGGGACGGTCAAGAGACCCAGTACTTC,CASSWASRDGQETQYF
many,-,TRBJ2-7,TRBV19,TGTGCCAGTAGTATTTGGGGCAGCTACGAGCAGTACTTC,CASSIWGSYEQYF
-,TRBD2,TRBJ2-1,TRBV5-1,TGCGCCAGCAGAGTAGCGGGGGCCCTTTACAATGAGCAGTTCTTC,CASRVAGALYNEQFF
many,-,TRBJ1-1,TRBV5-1,TGCGCCAGCAGCCAAGGAGAGAACACTGAAGCTTTCTTT,CASSQGENTEAFF
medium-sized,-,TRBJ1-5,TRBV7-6,TGTGCCAGCAGCTCCCCGGTTGGCAGCAATCAGCCCCAGCATTTT,CASSSPVGSNQPQHF
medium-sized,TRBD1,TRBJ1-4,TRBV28,TGTGCCAGCAATAGGGACAGTTGGGAAAAACTGTTTTTT,CASNRDSWEKLFF
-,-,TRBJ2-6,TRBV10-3,TGTGCCATCACCACAGGGTCTGGGGCCAACGTCCTGACTTTC,CAITTGSGANVLTF
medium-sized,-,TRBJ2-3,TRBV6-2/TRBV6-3,TGTGCCAGCAGTTACTCGAGTAAGACAGACCCCACAGATACGCAGTATTTT,CASSYSSKTDPTDTQYF
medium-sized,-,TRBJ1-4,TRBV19,TGTGCCAGTACCCCAAATGGCAGGGCGGGAGAAAAACTGTTTTTT,CASTPNGRAGEKLFF
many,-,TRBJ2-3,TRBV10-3,TGTGCCATCAGTGGGGGGACCACAGATACGCAGTATTTT,CAISGGTTDTQYF
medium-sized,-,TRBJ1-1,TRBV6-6,TGTGCCAGCGGGGATGGGTACACTGAAGCTTTCTTT,CASGDGYTEAFF
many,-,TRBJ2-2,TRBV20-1,TGCAGTGCTAGAGATGAGGGATCTACCTCGAAGCTGTTTTTT,CSARDEGSTSKLFF
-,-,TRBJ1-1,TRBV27,TGTGCCAGCAGTTGGGGGAAGCCCGGGGGCACTGAAGCTTTCTTT,CASSWGKPGGTEAFF
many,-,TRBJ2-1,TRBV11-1,TGTGCCGGCCCACAGGATGAGCAGTTCTTC,CAGPQDEQFF
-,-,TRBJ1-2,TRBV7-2,TGTGCCAGCAGCCACGACAGATCCGGGTTCGGCTACACCTTC,CASSHDRSGFGYTF
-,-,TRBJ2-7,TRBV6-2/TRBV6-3,TGTGCCAGCAGCCAACTTAGCGGACTTATCGCTAGGGAGCAGTACTTC,CASSQLSGLIAREQYF
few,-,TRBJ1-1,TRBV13,TGTGCCAGCAGCGCCCGACAGGAGGCTAGGAACACTGAAGCTTTCTTT,CASSARQEARNTEAFF
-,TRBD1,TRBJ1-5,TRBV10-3,TGTGCCATCAGTGGGGACAGGGGGAAGGATCAGCCCCAGCATTTT,CAISGDRGKDQPQHF
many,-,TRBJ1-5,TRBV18,TGTGCCAGCTCACCCCAGGCGAATCAGCCCCAGCATTTT,CASSPQANQPQHF
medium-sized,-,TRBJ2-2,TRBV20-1,TGCAGTGCTAGGGCCGTAGTTACCACCGGGGAGCTGTTTTTT,CSARAVVTTGELFF
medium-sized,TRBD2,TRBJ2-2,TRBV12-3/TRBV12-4,TGTGCCAGCAGAAGACTAGCGGGGGCGAACACCGGGGAGCTGTTTTTT,CASRRLAGANTGELFF
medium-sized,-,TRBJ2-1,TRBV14,TGTGCCAGCAGCCGAAGCGGGACAGGAAGATACAATGAGCAGTTCTTC,CASSRSGTGRYNEQFF
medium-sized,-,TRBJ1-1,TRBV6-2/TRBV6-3,TGTGCCAGCAGCGACCTCGGACAGGAAGCTTTCTTT,CASSDLGQEAFF
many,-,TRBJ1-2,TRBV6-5,TGTGCCAGCAGTTACTCCCTCAGGGGAGTTAGGGGCTACACCTTC,CASSYSLRGVRGYTF
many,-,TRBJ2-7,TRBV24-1,TGTGCCACCAGTGACCGACCCCCCCCGGACAGAAGAAATAACGAGCAGTACTTC,CATSDRPPPDRRNNEQYF
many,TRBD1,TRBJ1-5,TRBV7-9,TGTGCCAGCAGCTTCGACAGGGGTAGTCAGCCCCAGCATTTT,CASSFDRGSQPQHF
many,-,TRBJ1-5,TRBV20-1,TGCAGTGCTACGAACACGGGCAATCAGCCCCAGCATTTT,CSATNTGNQPQHF
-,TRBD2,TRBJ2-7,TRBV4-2,TGTGCCAGCAGCCAAGGACGGACTAGCGGAGACTACGAGCAGTACTTC,CASSQGRTSGDYEQYF
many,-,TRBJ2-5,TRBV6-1,TGTGCCAGCAGTGCGTTGATACATCAAGAGACCCAGTACTTC,CASSALIHQETQYF
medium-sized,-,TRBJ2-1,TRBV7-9,TGTGCCAGCAGCTCAGGATCGGTGGTCAATGAGCAGTTCTTC,CASSSGSVVNEQFF
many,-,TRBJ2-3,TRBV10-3,TGTGCCATCAGTGGGTTGAACGGGGGCCTAAGCACAGATACGCAGTATTTT,CAISGLNGGLSTDTQYF
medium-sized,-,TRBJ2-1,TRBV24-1,TGTGCCACCAGTGACTCGACCGGGACAAAGAGCTCCTACAATGAGCAGTTCTTC,CATSDSTGTKSSYNEQFF